This is a list of T cell receptor beta chains from one sample in a study of T-cell reconstitution after alpha-beta-depleted transplantation in children. MiXCR was run by TCRdb on the PCR reads, yielding one entry per CDR3 protein. The sample has 150,000 to 200,000 distinct CDR3 sequences; 11% are singletons. The material sequenced was PBMCs, taken before TCRalphabeta/CD19-depleted stem cell transplant. Receptors originate from a boy aged 2 to 10 with acute myeloid leukemia, due to receive a stem cell transplant. Both conserved end residues are part of each CDR3. A D gene is named only where the DNA matches it firmly. Only some rows state a clone size, as once, few, many or a class for expanded clones.

v_gene	d_gene	j_gene	abundance	CDR3aa	CDR3nt
TRBV5-6	TRBD1	TRBJ1-3	many	CASSLLQGIGNTIYF	TGTGCCAGCAGCCTACTACAGGGGATTGGAAACACCATATATTTT
TRBV25-1	-	TRBJ1-3	-	CASSEEISGNNIYF	TGTGCCAGCAGTGAGGAAATCTCTGGAAACAACATATATTTT
TRBV16	-	TRBJ2-1	many	CASSQTQDQFF	TGTGCCAGCAGCCAAACACAGGATCAGTTCTTC
TRBV28	-	TRBJ2-3	many	CASSLLQGSADTQYF	TGTGCCAGCAGTTTATTACAGGGAAGCGCAGATACGCAGTATTTT
TRBV10-3	TRBD1	TRBJ1-5	many	CAIRKTGEQPQHF	TGTGCCATCAGAAAGACAGGGGAGCAGCCCCAGCATTTT
TRBV29-1	-	TRBJ2-7	many	CSALSPPGPFYYEQYF	TGCAGCGCCCTCTCCCCCCCGGGACCCTTCTACTACGAGCAGTACTTC
TRBV20-1	TRBD1	TRBJ2-5	many	CSALRDRGQRETQYF	TGCAGTGCTCTCCGGGACAGGGGTCAAAGGGAGACCCAGTACTTC
TRBV28	-	TRBJ2-7	many	CASSLWGLALSEEYF	TGTGCCAGCAGTTTGTGGGGGCTAGCCCTCTCCGAGGAGTACTTC
TRBV6-4	-	TRBJ1-1	few	CASSPEPLEAFF	TGTGCCAGCAGTCCCGAGCCACTGGAAGCTTTCTTT
TRBV5-1	TRBD1	TRBJ1-1	-	CASSFPGQGAGRPGAFF	TGCGCCAGCAGCTTTCCGGGACAGGGGGCGGGCCGACCGGGAGCTTTCTTT
TRBV7-2	TRBD2	TRBJ2-1	many	CASSLRIAGLNEQFF	TGTGCCAGCAGCCTACGCATAGCGGGTCTAAATGAGCAGTTCTTC
TRBV7-2	TRBD1	TRBJ2-1	many	CASRGDRGPLHGRYEQFF	TGTGCCAGCAGGGGGGACAGGGGCCCGCTCCACGGCCGGTATGAGCAGTTCTTC
TRBV5-5	-	TRBJ2-7	many	CASSLAVGTGEQYF	TGTGCCAGCAGCTTGGCCGTGGGAACCGGAGAGCAGTACTTC
TRBV5-5	-	TRBJ1-3	few	CASSFRIGPGNTIYF	TGTGCCAGCAGCTTTAGGATAGGGCCAGGAAACACCATATATTTT
TRBV20-1	TRBD2	TRBJ2-1	many	CSAQRGSSYNEQFF	TGCAGTGCCCAGCGGGGGAGCTCCTACAATGAGCAGTTCTTC
TRBV6-1	TRBD1	TRBJ2-7	few	CASGTRDRGSYEQYF	TGTGCCAGCGGAACCCGGGACAGGGGGTCTTACGAGCAGTACTTC
TRBV21-1	-	TRBJ2-7	few	CASSLRARDPKEQYF	TGTGCCAGCAGCTTACGGGCCCGCGATCCAAAGGAGCAGTACTTC
TRBV28	-	TRBJ1-1	many	CASSSGWNTEAFF	TGTGCCAGCAGTTCAGGCTGGAACACTGAAGCTTTCTTT
TRBV7-9	TRBD2	TRBJ2-5	few	CASSPRTSGETQYF	TGTGCCAGCAGCCCGAGGACTAGCGGGGAGACCCAGTACTTC
TRBV10-3	TRBD1	TRBJ1-1	many	CAIRGDRVGTEAFF	TGTGCCATCAGGGGGGACAGGGTGGGCACTGAAGCTTTCTTT
TRBV12-3/TRBV12-4	-	TRBJ1-2	many	CASSFKGSYGYTF	TGTGCCAGCAGTTTCAAGGGGAGCTATGGCTACACCTTC
TRBV28	-	TRBJ2-1	many	CASIMGSRSNEQFF	TGTGCCAGCATCATGGGCAGTCGGTCCAATGAGCAGTTCTTC
TRBV5-1	-	TRBJ1-1	many	CASSTALMGMNTEAFF	TGCGCCAGCAGTACGGCATTGATGGGTATGAACACTGAAGCTTTCTTT